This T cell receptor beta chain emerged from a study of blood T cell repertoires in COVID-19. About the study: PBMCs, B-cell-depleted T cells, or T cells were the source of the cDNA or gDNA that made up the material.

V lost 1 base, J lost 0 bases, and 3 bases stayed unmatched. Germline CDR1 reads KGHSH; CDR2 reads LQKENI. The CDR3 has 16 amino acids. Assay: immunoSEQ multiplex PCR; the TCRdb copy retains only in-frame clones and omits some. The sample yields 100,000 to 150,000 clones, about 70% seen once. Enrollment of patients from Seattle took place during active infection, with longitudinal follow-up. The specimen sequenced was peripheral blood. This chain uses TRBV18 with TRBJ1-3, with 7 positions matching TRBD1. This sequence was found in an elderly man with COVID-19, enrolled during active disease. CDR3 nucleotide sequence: TGTGCCAGCTCACCACAGGGACAGATCTCTGGAAACACCATATATTTT. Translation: CASSPQGQISGNTIYF.